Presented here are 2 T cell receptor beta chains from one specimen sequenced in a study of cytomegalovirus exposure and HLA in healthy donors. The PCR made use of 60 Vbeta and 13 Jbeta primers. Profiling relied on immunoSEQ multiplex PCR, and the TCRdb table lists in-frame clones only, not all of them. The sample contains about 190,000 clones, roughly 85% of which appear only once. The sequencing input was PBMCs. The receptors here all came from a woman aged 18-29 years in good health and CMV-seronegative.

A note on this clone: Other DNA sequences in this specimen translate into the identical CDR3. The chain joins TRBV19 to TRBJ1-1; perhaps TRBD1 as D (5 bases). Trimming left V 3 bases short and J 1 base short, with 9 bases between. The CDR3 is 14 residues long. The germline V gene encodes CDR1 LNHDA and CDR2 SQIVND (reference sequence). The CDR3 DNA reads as TGTGCCAGTAGTATCGGGGGAGGGAACACTGAAGCTTTCTTT. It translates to CASSIGGGNTEAFF.

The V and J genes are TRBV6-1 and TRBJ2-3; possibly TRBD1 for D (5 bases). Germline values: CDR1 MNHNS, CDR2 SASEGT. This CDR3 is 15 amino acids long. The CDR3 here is CVTGPLAYSPDTQYF. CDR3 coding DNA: TGTGTCACAGGCCCCTTAGCCTACTCACCAGATACGCAGTATTTT.